The 26 T cell receptor beta chains listed next were all sequenced from one sample in a study of CD8 T cells in ankylosing spondylitis. TCRdb re-called the 5' RACE reads with MiXCR, one entry per CDR3 protein. The table shows a few hundred thousand distinct CDR3 sequences, with 11% occurring only once. The sample comprised blood, either unsorted or a sorted T cell fraction (not recorded which). The receptors stem from a female donor with ankylosing spondylitis or in good health (not recorded which).

This clonotype showed up many times. The chain uses TRBV6-1 and TRBJ1-1, with D hard to call. The CDR3 loop spans 13 amino acids. V lost 8 bases, J lost 4 bases, and 14 bases lay in between. CDR1 and CDR2 (germline): MNHNS, SASEGT. The CDR3: CASRKTGGTEAFF. CDR3 nucleotides: TGTGCCAGCCGGAAGACGGGAGGCACTGAAGCTTTCTTT.

This clonotype was recorded at least ten times. The chain uses TRBV6-1 and TRBJ1-1; possible D gene TRBD1, 6 bases. Germline CDR1 and CDR2: MNHNS and SASEGT. The CDR3 extends over 15 amino acids. Deletions cut 7 bases from V and 3 bases from J, with 18 bases between. The CDR3 DNA reads as TGTGCCAGCACCCCTGGGAGGGGGGCGGACACTGAAGCTTTCTTT. Its protein product is CASTPGRGADTEAFF.

This clonotype has just a few counts. The gene calls are TRBV11-1 and TRBJ2-7, with a weak D call TRBD2 (6 bases). The germline gives CDR1 SGHAT, CDR2 FQDESV (reference sequence). This CDR3 region has 20 residues. The germline V and J ends were trimmed by 5 bases and 4 bases, with 33 bases remaining between them. The CDR3 nucleotides are TGTGCCAGCAGCCAAGTGGGCGGGGAGGCCTATATCCGTCAACCGTACGAGCAGTACTTC. It yields the protein CASSQVGGEAYIRQPYEQYF.

A note on this clonotype: A much more abundant neighbour one base away suggests this may be a read error. The chain employs TRBV15 and TRBJ2-2, with 8 bases aligning to TRBD1. Per germline, CDR1 LNHNV and CDR2 YYDKDF (reference sequence). CDR3 length: 15 amino acids. The CDR3 reads CATSRPDRVPGELSF. In DNA, the CDR3 is TGTGCCACCAGCAGACCGGACAGGGTACCCGGGGAGCTGTCTTTT.

Many counts were recorded for this clonotype. The V and J genes are TRBV5-6 and TRBJ1-2; perhaps TRBD1 as D (6 bases). This CDR3 has 16 amino acids. Germline V gene data show CDR1 as SGHDT and CDR2 as YYEEEE. V was pared by 1 base and J by 4 bases, with 17 bases between. The CDR3 coding sequence is TGTGCCAGCAGCTTGAAATGGGCGCAGGGGATCTATGGCTACACCTTC. Protein sequence: CASSLKWAQGIYGYTF. Drawing the rest from reference TRBV5-6 and TRBJ1-2, the complete variable domain is DAGVTQSPTHLIKTRGQQVTLRCSPKSGHDTVSWYQQALGQGPQFIFQYYEEEERQRGNFPDRFSGHQFPNYSSELNVNALLLGDSALYLCASSLKWAQGIYGYTFGSGTRLTVV.

This clonotype has at least ten counts. This chain connects TRBV21-1 to TRBJ2-7. TRBV21-1 is marked as a pseudogene. CDR3 length: 18 residues. The CDR3 here is CASRRSPRSGQETYEQYF. CDR3 nucleotides: TGTGCCAGCAGAAGGTCTCCTAGATCCGGACAGGAGACCTACGAGCAGTACTTC.

This clonotype appeared many times. The V call is TRBV6-2 or TRBV6-3, the J call TRBJ2-7; D gene ambiguous. The CDR3 extends over 14 amino acids. CDR1 and CDR2 (germline): MNHEY, SVGEGT. Trimming removed 0 bases at V and 0 bases at J, with 6 bases between. The DNA for the CDR3 is TGTGCCAGCAGTTACTCGACTGTCTCCTACGAGCAGTACTTC. Its translation is CASSYSTVSYEQYF.

This rearrangement joins TRBV20-1 to TRBJ1-6; unclear D gene. This CDR3 has 12 amino acids. The ends were cut back, 3 bases at V and 8 bases at J, with 8 bases in the middle. Germline V CDR1 and CDR2: DFQATT, SNEGSKA (reference sequence). The CDR3 reads CSASRDYSPLHF. The CDR3 DNA follows: TGCAGTGCTAGTAGAGACTATTCACCCCTCCACTTT.

This clonotype was seen ten or more times. This chain uses TRBV20-1 with TRBJ2-3; 10 bases map to TRBD2. The germline gives CDR1 DFQATT, CDR2 SNEGSKA (reference sequence). After removal of 3 bases from V and 4 bases from J, the junction contained 7 bases not matched to a gene. The CDR3 sequence is 15 residues long. The CDR3 region has the DNA TGCAGTGCTAGCCCCCTAGCGGGAGACGCAGATACGCAGTATTTT. This encodes CSASPLAGDADTQYF.

This clonotype was seen repeatedly, ten times or more. In DNA, the CDR3 is TGTGCCAGCAGCCCGAACGATGGCTACACCTTC. Translating gives CASSPNDGYTF. The chain carries TRBV12-3 or TRBV12-4 and TRBJ1-2; D gene unclear. This CDR3 contains 11 residues. V gave up 6 bases and J gave up 6 bases, with 8 bases separating them.

V is TRBV5-1 and J is TRBJ2-7, with 10 bases lining up with TRBD2. V gave up 4 bases and J gave up 2 bases; unmatched junction bases: 9. Germline V gives CDR1 SGHRS, CDR2 YFSETQ. CDR3 length: 16 amino acids. The CDR3 sequence: CASSPNPSGGTYEQYF. CDR3 sequence (DNA): TGCGCCAGCAGCCCCAACCCTAGCGGGGGAACCTACGAGCAGTACTTC.

This clonotype was counted many times. This rearrangement joins TRBV5-6 to TRBJ1-2, with D unclear. Per the germline V gene, CDR1 is SGHDT and CDR2 is YYEEEE. The CDR3 runs to 12 residues. V lost 2 bases and J 3 bases, leaving 5 bases between the germline ends. CDR3 sequence (DNA): TGTGCCAGCAGCTTAAGGGACTATGGCTACACCTTC. Protein product: CASSLRDYGYTF.

The rearrangement joins TRBV7-3 to TRBJ1-2; 9 bases align to TRBD1. J was trimmed by 7 bases and V by 5 bases; bases with no gene match: 11. The CDR3 length is 15 residues. Germline V gene lookup returns CDR1 SGHTA and CDR2 FQGTGA. CDR3 coding DNA: TGTGCCAGCAGCCCAACCGGGACAGGGCCGTTTGGCTACACCTTC. Amino acid sequence: CASSPTGTGPFGYTF.

On this clonotype: One junction end does not reproduce the germline sequence, and a read error may be involved. J is TRBJ2-7 and V is TRBV12-3 or TRBV12-4; D not resolved. The CDR3 spans 13 residues. The chain's CDR3 is CASSLGVSYKQYF. The CDR3 DNA is TGTGCCAGCAGTTTAGGGGTCTCCTACAAGCAGTACTTC.

This clonotype was recorded a few times. One end of the junction is discordant with germline, which a read error may explain. The rearrangement uses TRBV28 and TRBJ2-7, with 10 bases lining up with TRBD1. This CDR3 has 17 residues. CDR1 MDHEN and CDR2 SYDVKM come from the germline V gene. The CDR3 coding sequence is TGTGCCAGCAGTCCTCTCTCTGGGACAGGGGTAGGCTACGTGCAGTACTTC. Translated: CASSPLSGTGVGYVQYF. Complete variable domain (other parts from reference TRBV28 and TRBJ2-7): DVKVTQSSRYLVKRTGEKVFLECVQDMDHENMFWYRQDPGLGLRLIYFSYDVKMKEKGDIPEGYSVSREKKERFSLILESASTNQTSMYLCASSPLSGTGVGYVQYFGPGTRLTVT.

The sample holds many counts of this clonotype. The J gene is TRBJ1-5, the V gene TRBV6-2 or TRBV6-3, with 7 bases lining up with TRBD1. V was pared by 2 bases and J by 1 base, with 2 bases of the junction left unmatched. This CDR3 has 15 amino acids. Per germline, CDR1 MNHEY and CDR2 SVGEGT. The CDR3 spells CASSYQTGSNQPQHF. In DNA, the CDR3 is TGTGCCAGCAGTTACCAGACAGGGAGCAATCAGCCCCAGCATTTT.

The CDR3 loop reads CAISEAANGNNSPLHF. CDR3 coding DNA: TGTGCCATCAGTGAGGCAGCCAACGGAAATAATTCACCCCTCCACTTT. The chain links TRBV10-3 to TRBJ1-6; unclear D gene. The CDR3 spans 16 residues. From germline, CDR1 is ENHRY and CDR2 SYGVKD. The V and J ends lost 2 bases and 5 bases respectively, with 13 bases between them.

Regarding this clonotype: With a much larger clone just one base away, this may be a read error. Because the CDR3 is missing its conserved closing phenylalanine or tryptophan, this is likely a read error. The genes are TRBV7-2 and TRBJ1-4; 7 bases match TRBD1. CDR1 SGHTA and CDR2 FQGNSA come from the germline V gene. After removal of 5 bases from V and 5 bases from J, the junction contained 8 bases not matched to a gene. The CDR3 runs to 15 residues. CDR3 bases: TGTGCCAGCAGCCTTATGAAGGGGGCGAATGAAAAACTGTTTCTT. Amino acids: CASSLMKGANEKLFL.

Remarks on this clonotype: A much larger clone sits a single nucleotide away, making a read error possible. The rearrangement links TRBV7-6 to TRBJ1-5; D not resolved. The CDR3 runs to 14 residues. Germline CDR1 SGHVS, CDR2 FNYEAQ. The CDR3 loop reads CASSLAVSNQLQHF. For the CDR3, the DNA is TGTGCCAGCAGCTTAGCAGTGTCAAATCAGCTCCAGCATTTT.

This clonotype has more than one count but fewer than ten. The chain is built from TRBV9 and TRBJ2-1; 11 bases match TRBD2. CDR3 length equals 18 residues. Germline V gene data show CDR1 as SGDLS and CDR2 as YYNGEE. Trimming removed 3 bases from V and 0 bases from J; junction bases left unmatched: 8. The CDR3 here is CASSDRRSGGDSYNEQFF. The CDR3, as DNA: TGTGCCAGCAGCGATCGGCGTAGCGGGGGGGACTCCTACAATGAGCAGTTCTTC.

About this clonotype: One end of the junction fails to match germline, which may point to a read error. The chain has TRBV11-2 and TRBJ1-6; D is perhaps TRBD1 (6 bases). The CDR3 runs to 17 residues. Germline values: CDR1 SGHAT, CDR2 FQNNGV. The CDR3 region is CASSLDGPVRGRSPLPF. CDR3 bases: TGTGCCAGCAGCTTAGATGGCCCGGTCAGGGGAAGATCACCCCTCCCCTTT.

This clonotype was observed many times. The chain has TRBV20-1 and TRBJ1-1; a weak D match, TRBD1 (5 bases). From germline, CDR1 is DFQATT and CDR2 SNEGSKA (reference sequence). The CDR3 contains 15 residues. The V end lost 1 base, the J end lost 1 base, and 13 bases lay between the germline ends. Here the CDR3 reads CSARGGRGWNTEAFF. The CDR3 bases are TGCAGTGCTAGAGGTGGAAGGGGATGGAACACTGAAGCTTTCTTT.

This clonotype showed up many times. The rearrangement links TRBV5-1 to TRBJ1-4; D is perhaps TRBD1 (5 bases). CDR1 and CDR2 from the germline V gene are SGHRS and YFSETQ. The CDR3 loop spans 16 amino acids. The V gene lost 4 bases and the J gene lost 0 bases, with 13 bases spanning the gap. As DNA, the CDR3 is TGCGCCAGCAGCGGCGGACACGGCGCAACTAATGAAAAACTGTTTTTT. Its translation is CASSGGHGATNEKLFF.

Concerning this clonotype: A much larger clonotype is one base distant, so this may be a read error. J is TRBJ1-1 and V is TRBV5-1, with a weak D call TRBD1 (6 bases). The germline V gene has CDR1 SGHRS and CDR2 YFSETQ. This CDR3 region has 14 residues. The CDR3 DNA sequence: TGCGCCAGCAGCACCGGACAGCCAGCATCAGAAGTTTTCTTT. Its protein product is CASSTGQPASEVFF.

The table lists this clonotype with a few counts. The J gene is TRBJ1-5, the V gene TRBV20-1; D not certain. The V gene lost 0 bases and the J gene lost 0 bases, with 12 bases spanning the gap. Germline loops: CDR1 DFQATT, CDR2 SNEGSKA (reference sequence). CDR3 length: 16 residues. In DNA, the CDR3 is TGCAGTGCTAGAGATCGCGGCAGTCATAGCAATCAGCCCCAGCATTTT. Translated: CSARDRGSHSNQPQHF.

This clonotype has only a few counts. The V call is TRBV5-1, the J call TRBJ2-3; 11 bases map to TRBD1. V shed 6 bases, J shed 4 bases, and the junction held 10 bases outside the gene matches. Looked up from germline, CDR1 is SGHRS and CDR2 is YFSETQ. The CDR3 runs to 16 residues. The CDR3 bases are TGCGCCAGCAAACCGGACAGGGGGCGCTCACCAGATACGCAGTATTTT. Translated, it gives CASKPDRGRSPDTQYF.